This T cell receptor beta chain comes out of a study of T cell changes during pregnancy in multiple sclerosis (dated by TCRdb to about 2019). Study-wide context: The study examined how the T cell repertoire changed over the course of pregnancy in women with multiple sclerosis.

For this chain, trimming is 1 base at the V end and 4 bases at the J end, and the number of junction bases without a gene match is 7. There are 15 amino acids in the CDR3, from cysteine to phenylalanine inclusive. The sequence is cut down to CDR3 DNA, 45 bases in frame from base 1. The germline V gene supplies CDR1 SGHRS and CDR2 YFSETQ. The library was built by means of the immunoSEQ multiplex PCR assay. Drawn from immuneACCESS, this table holds only the in-frame rearrangements with V and J called that TCRdb kept. Clones are partly lost; checked studies trace under half to an unresolved V gene and leave the rest unexplained. The sample profile shows some 44,000 clones; 87% of them were found once. Of the sample, approximately 1% is held by the ten largest clones. Notes on this clone: The antigen it recognizes is unknown. No qualities accompany the bases; no much larger clone lies one base away.

The chain is encoded by TRBV5-1 joined to TRBJ2-5, with TRBD2 identical over 7 junction bases. This TCR was sampled from a female donor with multiple sclerosis, enrolled in a pregnancy study. The sequences come from CD4+ T cells from peripheral blood mononuclear cells, collected after pregnancy. The encoded CDR3 is CASSLQGGESETQYF. The sequence in DNA is TGCGCCAGCAGCTTGCAGGGAGGGGAGTCAGAGACCCAGTACTTC.